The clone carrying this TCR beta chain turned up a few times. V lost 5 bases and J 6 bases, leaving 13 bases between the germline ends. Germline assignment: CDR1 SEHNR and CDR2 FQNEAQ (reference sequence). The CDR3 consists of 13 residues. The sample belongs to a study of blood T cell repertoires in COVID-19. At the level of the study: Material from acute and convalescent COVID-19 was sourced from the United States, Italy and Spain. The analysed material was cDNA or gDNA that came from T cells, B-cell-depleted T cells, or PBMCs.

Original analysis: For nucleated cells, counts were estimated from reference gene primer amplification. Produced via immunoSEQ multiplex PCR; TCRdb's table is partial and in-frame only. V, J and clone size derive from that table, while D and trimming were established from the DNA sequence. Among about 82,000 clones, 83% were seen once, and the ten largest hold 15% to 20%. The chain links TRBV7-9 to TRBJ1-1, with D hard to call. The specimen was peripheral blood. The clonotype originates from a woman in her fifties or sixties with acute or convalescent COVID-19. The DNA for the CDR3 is TGTGCCAGCAGCGTAGTGCCCGAGGCTGAAGCTTTCTTT. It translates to CASSVVPEAEAFF. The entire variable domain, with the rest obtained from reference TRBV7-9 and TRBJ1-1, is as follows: DTGVSQNPRHKITKRGQNVTFRCDPISEHNRLYWYRQTLGQGPEFLTYFQNEAQLEKSRLLSDRFSAERPKGSFSTLEIQRTEQGDSAMYLCASSVVPEAEAFFGQGTRLTVV.